The present entry profiles one T cell receptor beta chain with its context. Its cognate antigen is unknown. These data come from a study of T cell repertoires in cytomegalovirus infection. MiXCR was run by TCRdb on the reads, yielding one entry per CDR3 protein. The table records a few hundred thousand distinct CDR3 sequences, roughly 43% of them present only once. Between the trimmed V and J ends, which lost 1 base and 1 base, there was a span of 10 bases. The CDR3 length is 15 residues. Germline-derived CDR1 and CDR2 are SGHVS and FNYEAQ. This TCR came from a human donor in good health (CMV status not recorded). Some clones in this sample may be carry-over from other donors' samples. The rearrangement joins TRBV7-6 to TRBJ1-2; D not resolved. The source material was cultured PBMCs, sampled from culture after CMV antigen stimulation. CDR3 coding DNA: TGTGCCAGCAGCTTAGTGCCGAGTCTTAACTATGGCTACACCTTC. It specifies CASSLVPSLNYGYTF.